These 32 T cell receptor beta chains were sequenced from one sample in a study of T cell changes during pregnancy in multiple sclerosis. The method was immunoSEQ multiplex PCR; TCRdb's version includes in-frame clones alone and lacks a portion of them. Of tens of thousands of clones listed, roughly 80% are singletons. Sample: CD8+ T cells from peripheral blood mononuclear cells, taken in the first trimester of pregnancy. The receptor source for this set is a female donor in good health, enrolled as a control in a pregnancy study.

The chain combines TRBV5-6 with TRBJ2-5; D ambiguous. The CDR3 sequence is 13 residues long. Germline V gene lookup returns CDR1 SGHDT and CDR2 YYEEEE. V lost 1 base to trimming and J lost 5 bases, with 9 bases between them. The CDR3 here is CASSLSGGETQYF. The CDR3 DNA reads TGTGCCAGCAGCTTGTCAGGTGGGGAGACCCAGTACTTC.

The chain combines TRBV6-5 with TRBJ1-1; 9 bases line up with TRBD1. The V gene's germline CDR1 is MNHEY and CDR2 SVGAGI. Trimming removed 7 bases from V and 0 bases from J; junction bases left unmatched: 6. The CDR3 spans 15 residues. The CDR3 DNA follows: TGTGCCAGCACGACAGGGGGTACAATGAACACTGAAGCTTTCTTT. It translates to CASTTGGTMNTEAFF.

The V and J genes are TRBV6-5 and TRBJ1-1; 10 bases are a match to TRBD1. Trimming cost V 2 bases and J 6 bases; bases outside gene matches: 9. Germline-derived CDR1 and CDR2 are MNHEY and SVGAGI. The CDR3 runs to 16 residues. DNA for the CDR3: TGTGCCAGCAGTTACGGGGACAGGGGACCCAGGGCTGAAGCTTTCTTT. This codes for CASSYGDRGPRAEAFF.

The V call is TRBV7-3, the J call TRBJ2-3, with TRBD1 matching over 7 bases. Germline V gene lookup returns CDR1 SGHTA and CDR2 FQGTGA. J lost 2 bases, V lost 5 bases, and 4 bases had no gene match. CDR3 length equals 14 residues. CDR3 sequence reads: CASSRTGVTDTQYF. CDR3 DNA: TGTGCCAGCAGCAGGACAGGAGTCACAGATACGCAGTATTTT.

The genes are TRBV28 and TRBJ2-7; TRBD1 is a possible D gene (6 bases). Germline CDR1 MDHEN, CDR2 SYDVKM. The CDR3 extends over 15 amino acids. V was trimmed by 5 bases and J by 0 bases, leaving 14 bases between them. The chain's CDR3 is CASSPLGTPSYEQYF. DNA for the CDR3: TGTGCCAGCAGTCCTCTCGGGACACCCTCCTACGAGCAGTACTTC.

This clone was found a few times. The chain joins TRBV6-1 to TRBJ1-5; D gene ambiguous. Germline V gene lookup returns CDR1 MNHNS and CDR2 SASEGT. Trimming took 1 base from V and 9 from J, leaving 13 bases between them. The CDR3 extends over 14 amino acids. CDR3 in amino acids: CASSEEEETRPQHF. The CDR3 bases are TGTGCCAGCAGTGAAGAGGAGGAGACGCGGCCCCAGCATTTT.

The CDR3 nucleotides are TGCGCCAGCAGCCAAGATCTTGGCAGGTGGGAGTTCTTC. Its protein product is CASSQDLGRWEFF. The V gene is TRBV4-1, the J gene TRBJ2-1; the D is unclear. This CDR3 region has 13 residues. V was pared by 0 bases and J by 14 bases, with 14 bases between. The germline V gene encodes CDR1 MGHRA and CDR2 YSYEKL.

This clone was observed a single time. The V gene is TRBV6-1, the J gene TRBJ2-3, with D perhaps matching TRBD1 (6 bases). The V gene's germline CDR1 is MNHNS and CDR2 SASEGT. V was pared by 7 bases and J by 2 bases, with 10 bases between. This CDR3 contains 13 residues. CDR3 sequence: CASKGVYTDTQYF. The CDR3, as DNA: TGTGCCAGCAAGGGGGTTTACACAGATACGCAGTATTTT.

The rearrangement uses TRBV19 and TRBJ2-7; D is unclear. This CDR3 region has 13 residues. Looked up from germline, CDR1 is LNHDA and CDR2 is SQIVND (reference sequence). V shed 3 bases and J shed 1 base, with 7 bases lying between them. CDR3 protein: CASSMYTSYEQYF. Written as DNA, the CDR3 is TGTGCCAGTAGTATGTATACTTCCTACGAGCAGTACTTC.

This rearrangement joins TRBV7-2 to TRBJ2-7; 7 bases match TRBD2. J was trimmed by 7 bases and V by 1 base; bases with no gene match: 7. Germline assignment: CDR1 SGHTA and CDR2 FQGNSA. This CDR3 is 14 amino acids long. In nucleotides, the CDR3 is TGTGCCAGCAGCTTAGGGCGGTGGGGGGGGGAGCAGTACTTC. This encodes CASSLGRWGGEQYF.

This rearrangement joins TRBV2 to TRBJ2-7; 8 nucleotides match TRBD2. Germline V gives CDR1 SNHLY, CDR2 FYNNEI. V shed 4 bases and J 0 bases; nucleotides not matched to a gene: 5. This CDR3 region has 15 residues. CDR3 coding DNA: TGTGCCAGCAGTGCCCAGCGGGGGAGCTCCTACGAGCAGTACTTC. Translating it yields CASSAQRGSSYEQYF.

The genes are TRBV7-3 and TRBJ1-1; 8 bases are a match to TRBD1. Germline lookup yields CDR1 SGHTA and CDR2 FQGTGA. Germline trimming cut 5 bases from V and 3 bases from J; bases unmatched to any gene: 5. This CDR3 spans 14 amino acids. CDR3 sequence reads: CASSQTGVDTEAFF. The CDR3 bases are TGTGCCAGCAGCCAGACAGGGGTCGACACTGAAGCTTTCTTT.

In nucleotides, the CDR3 is TGTGCCAGCAGCCCCCGGACAGGGTCGGTGGGTACGCAGTATTTT. This translates into CASSPRTGSVGTQYF. The chain is built from TRBV5-6 and TRBJ2-3; 8 bases line up with TRBD1. Per germline, CDR1 SGHDT and CDR2 YYEEEE. The CDR3 totals 15 residues. V lost 4 bases, J lost 8 bases, and 12 bases stayed unmatched.

The V and J genes are TRBV6-5 and TRBJ1-5; D unclear. From germline, CDR1 is MNHEY and CDR2 SVGAGI. V gave up 6 bases and J gave up 4 bases, with 7 bases separating them. This CDR3 region has 12 residues. The CDR3 DNA is TGTGCCAGCAGGCGCCTAAATCAGCCCCAGCATTTT. Translating gives CASRRLNQPQHF.

The CDR3 DNA sequence: TGTGCCAGCACTAAAGGGGACAGCGCCGGAAACACCATATATTTT. Translated, it gives CASTKGDSAGNTIYF. The chain links TRBV7-9 to TRBJ1-3; 7 bases are a match to TRBD1. Unmatched junction bases numbered 10, after V lost 7 bases and J lost 4 bases. This CDR3 is 15 amino acids long. Looked up from germline, CDR1 is SEHNR and CDR2 is FQNEAQ (reference sequence). The entire variable domain, with the rest obtained from reference TRBV7-9 and TRBJ1-3, is as follows: DTGVSQNPRHKITKRGQNVTFRCDPISEHNRLYWYRQTLGQGPEFLTYFQNEAQLEKSRLLSDRFSAERPKGSFSTLEIQRTEQGDSAMYLCASTKGDSAGNTIYFGEGSWLTVV.

The CDR3 coding sequence is TGTGCCAGCAGAAGACTAGCGGGGGGGGCAGATACGCAGTATTTT. Translating it yields CASRRLAGGADTQYF. The chain couples TRBV6-4 to TRBJ2-3; 14 nucleotides line up with TRBD2. This CDR3 has 15 residues. Germline V gene lookup returns CDR1 MRHNA and CDR2 SNTAGT. V shed 6 bases, J shed 4 bases, and the junction held 3 bases outside the gene matches.

V gene TRBV19 combines with J gene TRBJ1-1; 8 bases are a match to TRBD1. There are 13 residues in the CDR3. Losses at the gene ends were 5 bases for V and 4 bases for J; bases not matched to a gene: 3. CDR1 LNHDA and CDR2 SQIVND come from the germline V gene (reference sequence). The CDR3 spells CASSSDRGTEAFF. The CDR3, as DNA: TGTGCCAGTAGTTCCGACAGGGGCACTGAAGCTTTCTTT.

V is TRBV7-8 and J is TRBJ1-5; 8 bases are shared with TRBD1. The V segment lost 5 bases and the J segment 9 bases; nucleotides outside the gene matches: 9. The CDR3 is 14 residues long. Germline V lookup: CDR1 SGHVS, CDR2 FQNEAQ. The CDR3 is CASSPGDRGGPQHF. The CDR3 region has the DNA TGTGCCAGCAGCCCCGGAGACAGGGGCGGGCCCCAGCATTTT.

This chain uses TRBV11-2 with TRBJ1-2; tentative D call: TRBD1 (6 bases). The germline gives CDR1 SGHAT, CDR2 FQNNGV. V was trimmed by 0 bases and J by 2 bases, leaving 10 bases between them. The CDR3 sequence is 15 residues long. For the CDR3, the DNA is TGTGCCAGCAGCTTAGAGAGGACAGACAACTATGGCTACACCTTC. It is translated as CASSLERTDNYGYTF.

This clone was detected ten times or more. The chain uses TRBV7-8 and TRBJ1-3; a possible D gene is TRBD1 (5 bases). The CDR3 is made up of 16 amino acids. Trimming cost V 4 bases and J 4 bases, with 17 bases left between them. Germline loops: CDR1 SGHVS, CDR2 FQNEAQ. Here the CDR3 reads CASSSLLQAEGNTIYF. The CDR3 DNA sequence: TGTGCCAGCAGCTCCCTGTTACAGGCGGAGGGAAACACCATATATTTT. The full variable domain, with the rest looked up from reference TRBV7-8 and TRBJ1-3, is GAGVSQSPRYKVAKRGQDVALRCDPISGHVSLFWYQQALGQGPEFLTYFQNEAQLDKSGLPSDRFFAERPEGSVSTLKIQRTQQEDSAVYLCASSSLLQAEGNTIYFGEGSWLTVV.

The chain links TRBV14 to TRBJ2-3, with D possibly TRBD1 on 5 matching bases. This CDR3 is built from 18 residues. V dropped 4 bases and J dropped 0 bases, with 20 bases sitting between them. Germline V gives CDR1 SGHDN, CDR2 FVKESK. The CDR3 region has the DNA TGTGCCAGCAGCCTCAGGGCCAATTTTCCTAATAGCACAGATACGCAGTATTTT. It specifies CASSLRANFPNSTDTQYF. Drawing the rest from reference TRBV14 and TRBJ2-3, the complete variable domain is EAGVTQFPSHSVIEKGQTVTLRCDPISGHDNLYWYRRVMGKEIKFLLHFVKESKQDESGMPNNRFLAERTGGTYSTLKVQPAELEDSGVYFCASSLRANFPNSTDTQYFGPGTRLTVL.

This clone was detected a few times. J is TRBJ1-1 and V is TRBV6-5; tentatively, D is TRBD1 (6 bases). Trimming took 8 bases from V and 5 from J, leaving 18 bases between them. The CDR3 runs to 14 residues. Germline V gene sequence: CDR1 MNHEY, CDR2 SVGAGI. The CDR3 region is CASGRTAEGTEAFF. For the CDR3, the DNA is TGTGCCAGCGGGCGGACAGCCGAAGGGACTGAAGCTTTCTTT.

About this clone itself: One junction end does not reproduce the germline sequence, and a read error may be involved. The chain is built from TRBV7-7 and TRBJ2-5, with 9 bases matching TRBD2. This CDR3 is built from 15 residues. The germline gives CDR1 SSHAT, CDR2 FNYEAQ (reference sequence). CDR3 sequence reads: CASSLSGGLQETQYF. The CDR3 DNA follows: TGTGCTAGCAGCCTCAGCGGGGGGCTCCAAGAGACCCAGTACTTC. Based on the CDR3 plus reference TRBV7-7 and TRBJ2-5, the full variable domain is GAGVSQSPRYKVTKRGQDVTLRCDPISSHATLYWYQQALGQGPEFLTYFNYEAQPDKSGLPSDRFSAERPEGSISTLTIQRTEQRDSAMYRCASSLSGGLQETQYFGPGTRLLVL.

V gene TRBV28 combines with J gene TRBJ2-3, with 7 bases that match TRBD1. This CDR3 comprises 14 residues. CDR1 is MDHEN, CDR2 SYDVKM, per germline. J lost 2 bases, V lost 5 bases, and 4 bases had no gene match. In DNA form, the CDR3 reads TGTGCCAGCAGTAGGGACAGTTACACAGATACGCAGTATTTT. Amino acid sequence: CASSRDSYTDTQYF.

The chain combines TRBV5-5 with TRBJ1-4; TRBD1 is a possible D gene (5 bases). The CDR3 runs to 14 residues. From germline, CDR1 is SGHKS and CDR2 YYEKEE (reference sequence). Trimming took off 0 bases at V and 8 bases at J, with 11 bases between the two ends. In DNA form, the CDR3 reads TGTGCCAGCAGCTTGGATTCAGGGAGGGAAAAACTGTTTTTT. Its translation: CASSLDSGREKLFF.

This chain joins TRBV28 and TRBJ1-1, with 7 bases matching TRBD1. After removal of 5 bases from V and 5 bases from J, the junction contained 8 bases not matched to a gene. Germline V gene sequence: CDR1 MDHEN, CDR2 SYDVKM. There are 14 residues in the CDR3. The CDR3 loop reads CASSGYRGKTEAFF. In DNA form, the CDR3 reads TGTGCCAGCAGTGGATACAGGGGTAAAACTGAAGCTTTCTTT.

The chain uses TRBV28 and TRBJ2-5; 8 bases agree with TRBD2. The V and J ends lost 3 bases and 0 bases, in that order; junction bases with no gene match: 9. Per germline, CDR1 MDHEN and CDR2 SYDVKM. The CDR3 consists of 17 residues. The CDR3 spells CASSFDFSGVNQETQYF. For the CDR3, the DNA is TGTGCCAGCAGTTTCGACTTTAGCGGGGTGAACCAAGAGACCCAGTACTTC.

J is TRBJ2-1 and V is TRBV28, with TRBD1 identical over 8 bases. The CDR3 contains 16 residues. Germline CDR1 MDHEN, CDR2 SYDVKM. The V gene end was trimmed by 6 bases and the J gene end by 1 base; junction bases not matched to a gene: 8. The chain's CDR3 is CASRRGTGRSYNEQFF. The CDR3 nucleotides read TGTGCCAGCAGACGCGGGACAGGCCGATCCTACAATGAGCAGTTCTTC.

This sequence joins TRBV6-6 and TRBJ2-1, with D perhaps matching TRBD2 (6 bases). The germline CDR1 and CDR2 sequences are MNHNY and SVGAGI (reference sequence). V lost 0 bases and J lost 4, with 7 bases in between. The CDR3 covers 14 residues. The CDR3 DNA is TGTGCCAGCAGTTACTCGGGGAGGTACAATGAGCAGTTCTTC. It is translated as CASSYSGRYNEQFF.

The CDR3 DNA reads as TGTGCCAGCAGCAAACTTGGGGGACAGGTGGAGGACTCGCAGTATTTT. Protein sequence: CASSKLGGQVEDSQYF. The genes are TRBV7-8 and TRBJ2-3; 8 bases map to TRBD1. Germline CDR1 reads SGHVS; CDR2 reads FQNEAQ. The CDR3 contains 16 residues. With 5 bases clipped from V and 10 bases from J, the junction kept 17 bases outside the gene matches. Drawing the rest from reference TRBV7-8 and TRBJ2-3, the complete variable domain is GAGVSQSPRYKVAKRGQDVALRCDPISGHVSLFWYQQALGQGPEFLTYFQNEAQLDKSGLPSDRFFAERPEGSVSTLKIQRTQQEDSAVYLCASSKLGGQVEDSQYFGPGTRLTVL.

The chain carries TRBV5-1 and TRBJ2-1; tentatively, D is TRBD2 (6 bases). The CDR3 consists of 15 residues. V dropped 0 bases and J dropped 1 base, with 8 bases sitting between them. Germline assignment: CDR1 SGHRS and CDR2 YFSETQ. CDR3 loop: CASSLEGGSYNEQFF. The DNA of the CDR3 is TGCGCCAGCAGCTTGGAAGGAGGGTCCTACAATGAGCAGTTCTTC.

This clone occurred once. The chain links TRBV13 to TRBJ2-1, with 8 bases matching TRBD1. CDR3 length: 18 residues. CDR1 PRHDT and CDR2 FYEKMQ come from the germline V gene (reference sequence). The junction had 12 bases not matched to a gene; V was cut back by 5 bases and J by 0 bases. CDR3 sequence reads: CASSQRVGTGDSYNEQFF. CDR3 nucleotide sequence: TGTGCCAGCAGCCAACGGGTGGGGACAGGAGACTCCTACAATGAGCAGTTCTTC.